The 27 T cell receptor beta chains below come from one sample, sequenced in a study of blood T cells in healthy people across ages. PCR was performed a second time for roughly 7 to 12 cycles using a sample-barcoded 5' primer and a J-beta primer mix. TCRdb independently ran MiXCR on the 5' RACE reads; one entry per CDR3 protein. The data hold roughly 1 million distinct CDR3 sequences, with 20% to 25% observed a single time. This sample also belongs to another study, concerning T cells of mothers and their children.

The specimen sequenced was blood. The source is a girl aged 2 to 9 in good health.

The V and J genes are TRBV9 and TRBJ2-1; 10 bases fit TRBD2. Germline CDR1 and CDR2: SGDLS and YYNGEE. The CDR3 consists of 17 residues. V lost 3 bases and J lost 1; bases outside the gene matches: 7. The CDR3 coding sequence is TGTGCCAGCAGCGAGACCTCGGGACTAGCGTCCTACAATGAGCAGTTCTTC. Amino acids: CASSETSGLASYNEQFF.

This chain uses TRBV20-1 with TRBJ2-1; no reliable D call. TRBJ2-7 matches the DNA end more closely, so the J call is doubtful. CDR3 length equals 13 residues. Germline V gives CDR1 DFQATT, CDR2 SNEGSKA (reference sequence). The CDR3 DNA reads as TGCAGTGCTAGAGGACTTAAAGTCTACGAGCAGTACTTC. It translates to CSARGLKVYEQYF.

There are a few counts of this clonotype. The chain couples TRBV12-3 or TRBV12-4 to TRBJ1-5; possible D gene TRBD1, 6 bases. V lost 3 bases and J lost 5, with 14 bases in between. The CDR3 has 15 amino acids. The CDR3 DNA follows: TGTGCCAGCAGTTTTCGTCGGGGGGCTCATCAGCCCCAGCATTTT. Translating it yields CASSFRRGAHQPQHF.

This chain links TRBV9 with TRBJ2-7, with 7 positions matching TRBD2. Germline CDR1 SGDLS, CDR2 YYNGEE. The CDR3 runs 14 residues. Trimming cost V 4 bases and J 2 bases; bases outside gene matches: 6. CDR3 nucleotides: TGTGCCAGCAGCTTTACTAGCGTTACCTACGAGCAGTACTTC. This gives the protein CASSFTSVTYEQYF.

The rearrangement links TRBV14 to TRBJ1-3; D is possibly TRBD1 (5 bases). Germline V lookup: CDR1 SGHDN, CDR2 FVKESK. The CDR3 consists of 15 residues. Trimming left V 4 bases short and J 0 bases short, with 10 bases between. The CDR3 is CASSPQDLSGNTIYF. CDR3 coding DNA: TGTGCCAGCAGCCCACAGGACCTCTCTGGAAACACCATATATTTT.

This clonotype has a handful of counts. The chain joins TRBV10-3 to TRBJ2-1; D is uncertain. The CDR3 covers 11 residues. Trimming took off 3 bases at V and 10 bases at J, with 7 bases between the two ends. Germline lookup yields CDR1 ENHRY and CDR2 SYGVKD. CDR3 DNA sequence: TGTGCCATCAGTGAAGGAGAGGAGCAGTTCTTC. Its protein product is CAISEGEEQFF.

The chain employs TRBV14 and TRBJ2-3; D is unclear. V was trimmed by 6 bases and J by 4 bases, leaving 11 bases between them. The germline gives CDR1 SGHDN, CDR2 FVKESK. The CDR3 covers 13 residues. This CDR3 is CASRRTAADTQYF. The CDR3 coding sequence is TGTGCCAGCAGACGGACGGCGGCAGATACGCAGTATTTT.

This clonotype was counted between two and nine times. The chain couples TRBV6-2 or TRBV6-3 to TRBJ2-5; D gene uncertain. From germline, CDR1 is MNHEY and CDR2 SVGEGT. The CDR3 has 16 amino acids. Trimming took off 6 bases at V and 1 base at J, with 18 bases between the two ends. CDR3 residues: CASSSTRLEFQETQYF. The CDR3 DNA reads TGTGCCAGCAGCTCCACTCGACTTGAATTCCAAGAGACCCAGTACTTC.

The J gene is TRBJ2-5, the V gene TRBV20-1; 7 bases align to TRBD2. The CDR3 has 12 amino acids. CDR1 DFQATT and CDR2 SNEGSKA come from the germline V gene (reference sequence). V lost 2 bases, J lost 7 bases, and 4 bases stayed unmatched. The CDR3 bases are TGCAGTGCTAGAACGGGGGGAGGGACCCAGTACTTC. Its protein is CSARTGGGTQYF.

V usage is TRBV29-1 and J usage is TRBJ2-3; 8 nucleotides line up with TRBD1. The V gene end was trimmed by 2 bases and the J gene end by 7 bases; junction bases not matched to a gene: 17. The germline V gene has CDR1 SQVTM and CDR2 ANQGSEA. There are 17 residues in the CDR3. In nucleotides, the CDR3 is TGCAGCGTTGAAAGTCCCGGACAGGGATCTTATGGATATACGCAGTATTTT. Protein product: CSVESPGQGSYGYTQYF.

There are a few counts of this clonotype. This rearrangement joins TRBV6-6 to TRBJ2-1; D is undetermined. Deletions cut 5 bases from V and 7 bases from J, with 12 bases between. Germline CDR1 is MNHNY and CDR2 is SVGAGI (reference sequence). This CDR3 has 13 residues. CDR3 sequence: CASSPPAPNEQFF. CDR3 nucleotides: TGTGCCAGCAGTCCCCCGGCCCCTAATGAGCAGTTCTTC.

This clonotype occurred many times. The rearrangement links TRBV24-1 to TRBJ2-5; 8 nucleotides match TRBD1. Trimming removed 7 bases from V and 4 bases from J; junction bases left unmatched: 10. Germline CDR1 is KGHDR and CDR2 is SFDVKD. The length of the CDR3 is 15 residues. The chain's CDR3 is CATRDRADPLETQYF. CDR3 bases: TGTGCCACCAGGGACAGGGCGGATCCTTTAGAGACCCAGTACTTC.

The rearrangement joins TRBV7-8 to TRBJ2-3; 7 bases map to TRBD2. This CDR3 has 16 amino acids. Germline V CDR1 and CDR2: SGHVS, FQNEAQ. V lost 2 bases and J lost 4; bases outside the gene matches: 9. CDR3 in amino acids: CASSLLEGLSSDTQYF. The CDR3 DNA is TGTGCCAGCAGCTTATTAGAGGGACTAAGCTCAGATACGCAGTATTTT.

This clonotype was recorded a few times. The CDR3 nucleotides are TGTGCCAGCAGTGAATATAGCGGAACCTATGGCTACACCTTC. Encoded protein: CASSEYSGTYGYTF. This chain joins TRBV25-1 and TRBJ1-2; D is unclear. V lost 0 bases to trimming and J lost 4 bases, with 9 bases between them. This CDR3 region has 14 residues. Germline V gives CDR1 MGHDK, CDR2 SYGVNS.

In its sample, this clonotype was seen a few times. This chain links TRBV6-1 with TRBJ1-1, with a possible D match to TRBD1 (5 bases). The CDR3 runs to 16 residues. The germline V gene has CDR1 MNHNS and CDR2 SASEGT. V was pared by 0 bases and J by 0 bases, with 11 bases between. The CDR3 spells CASSEAPGIMNTEAFF. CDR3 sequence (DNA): TGTGCCAGCAGTGAAGCCCCAGGGATTATGAACACTGAAGCTTTCTTT.

CDR3 sequence (DNA): TGTGCCAGCAGTTTAGGGGCAGGCGGTGAAAAACTGTTTTTT. Residues: CASSLGAGGEKLFF. V and J are TRBV12-3 or TRBV12-4 and TRBJ1-4; unclear D gene. The CDR3 totals 14 residues. Between the trimmed V and J ends, which lost 1 base and 7 bases, there was a span of 10 bases.

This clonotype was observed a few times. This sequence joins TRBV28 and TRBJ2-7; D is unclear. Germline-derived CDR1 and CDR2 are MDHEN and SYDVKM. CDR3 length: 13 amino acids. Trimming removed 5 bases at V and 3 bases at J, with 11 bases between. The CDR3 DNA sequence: TGTGCCAGCAGTCGACCAGAACTCTACGAGCAGTACTTC. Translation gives CASSRPELYEQYF. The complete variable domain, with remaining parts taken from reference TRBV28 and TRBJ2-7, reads DVKVTQSSRYLVKRTGEKVFLECVQDMDHENMFWYRQDPGLGLRLIYFSYDVKMKEKGDIPEGYSVSREKKERFSLILESASTNQTSMYLCASSRPELYEQYFGPGTRLTVT.

The CDR3 region has the DNA TGCGCCAGCAGCCGAAGTTCGGATCAGCCCCAGCATTTT. Its protein product is CASSRSSDQPQHF. The rearrangement uses TRBV5-1 and TRBJ1-5, with D hard to call. Germline CDR1 and CDR2: SGHRS and YFSETQ. The CDR3 spans 13 residues. The V and J ends lost 4 bases and 5 bases respectively, with 10 bases between them.

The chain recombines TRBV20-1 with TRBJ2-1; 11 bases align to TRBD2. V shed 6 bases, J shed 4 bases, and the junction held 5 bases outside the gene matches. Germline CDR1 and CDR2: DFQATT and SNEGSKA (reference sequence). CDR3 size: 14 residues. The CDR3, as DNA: TGCAGTGCAGAAACTAGCGGGAGTTACAATGAGCAGTTCTTC. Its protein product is CSAETSGSYNEQFF.

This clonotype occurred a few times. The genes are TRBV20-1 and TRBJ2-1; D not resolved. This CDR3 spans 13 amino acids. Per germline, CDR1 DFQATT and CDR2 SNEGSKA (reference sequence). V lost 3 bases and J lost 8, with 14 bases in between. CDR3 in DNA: TGCAGTGCTAGGAAAACAGAGGTGGATGAGCAGTTCTTC. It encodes CSARKTEVDEQFF.

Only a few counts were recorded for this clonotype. The CDR3 nucleotides are TGTGCCAGCAGGCGTTCCACTGAAGCTTTCTTT. Its protein is CASRRSTEAFF. V usage is TRBV6-5 and J usage is TRBJ1-1; D is undetermined. Germline-derived CDR1 and CDR2 are MNHEY and SVGAGI. Trimming cost V 6 bases and J 4 bases, with 6 bases left between them. The CDR3 totals 11 residues.

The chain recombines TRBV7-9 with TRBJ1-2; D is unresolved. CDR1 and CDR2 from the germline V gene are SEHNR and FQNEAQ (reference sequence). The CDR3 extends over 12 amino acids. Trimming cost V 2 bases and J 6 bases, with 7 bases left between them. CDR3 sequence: CASSLIPDGYTF. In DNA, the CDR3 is TGTGCCAGCAGCTTAATCCCAGATGGCTACACCTTC.

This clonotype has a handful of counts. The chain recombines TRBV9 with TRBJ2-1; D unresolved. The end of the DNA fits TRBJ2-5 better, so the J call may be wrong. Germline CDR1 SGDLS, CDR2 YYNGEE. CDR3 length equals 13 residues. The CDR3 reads CASSVGISGTQYF. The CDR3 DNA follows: TGTGCCAGCAGCGTAGGTATTTCGGGGACCCAGTACTTC.

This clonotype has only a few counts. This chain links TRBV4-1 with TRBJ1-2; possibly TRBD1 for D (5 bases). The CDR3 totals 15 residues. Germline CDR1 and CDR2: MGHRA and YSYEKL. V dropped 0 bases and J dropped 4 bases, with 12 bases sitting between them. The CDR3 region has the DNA TGCGCCAGCAGCCAAGAGGCGGGACTTCTCTATGGCTACACCTTC. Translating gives CASSQEAGLLYGYTF.

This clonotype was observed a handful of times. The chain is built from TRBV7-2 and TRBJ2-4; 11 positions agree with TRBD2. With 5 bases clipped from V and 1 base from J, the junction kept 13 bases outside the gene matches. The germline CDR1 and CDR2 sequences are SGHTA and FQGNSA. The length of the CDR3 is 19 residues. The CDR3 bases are TGTGCCAGCAGCGGGGGCGGGCTAGCGGGGGGATCGGCCAAAAACATTCAGTACTTC. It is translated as CASSGGGLAGGSAKNIQYF.

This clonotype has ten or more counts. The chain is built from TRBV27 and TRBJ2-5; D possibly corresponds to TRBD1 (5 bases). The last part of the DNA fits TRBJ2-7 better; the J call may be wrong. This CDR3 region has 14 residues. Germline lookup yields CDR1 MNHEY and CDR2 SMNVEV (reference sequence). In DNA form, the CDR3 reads TGTGCCAGCAGTTTAAAGGGGAATCTCTACGAGCAGTACTTC. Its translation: CASSLKGNLYEQYF.

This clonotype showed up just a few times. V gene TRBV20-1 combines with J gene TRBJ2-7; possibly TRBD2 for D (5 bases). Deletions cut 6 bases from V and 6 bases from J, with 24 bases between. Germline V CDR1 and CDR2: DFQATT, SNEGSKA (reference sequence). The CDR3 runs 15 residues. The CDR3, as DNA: TGCAGTGCCGTCGAGGGTGGGCCGGCTAGGGTCGAGCAGTACTTC. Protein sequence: CSAVEGGPARVEQYF.